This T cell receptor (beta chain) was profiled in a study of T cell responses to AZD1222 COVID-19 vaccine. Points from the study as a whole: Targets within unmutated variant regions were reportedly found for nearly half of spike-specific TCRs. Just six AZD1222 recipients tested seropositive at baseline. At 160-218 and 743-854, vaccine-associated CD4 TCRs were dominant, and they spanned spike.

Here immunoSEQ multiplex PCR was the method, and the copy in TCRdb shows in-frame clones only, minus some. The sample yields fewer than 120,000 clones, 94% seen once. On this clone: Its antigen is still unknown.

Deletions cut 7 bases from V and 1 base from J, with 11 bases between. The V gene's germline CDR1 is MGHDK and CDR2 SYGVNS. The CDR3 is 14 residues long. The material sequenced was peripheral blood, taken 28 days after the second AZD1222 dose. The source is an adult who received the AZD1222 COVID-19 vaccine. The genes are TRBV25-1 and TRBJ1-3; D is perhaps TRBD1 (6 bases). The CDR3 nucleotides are TGTGCCAGCACACAGACAGGATCTGGAAACACCATATATTTT. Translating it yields CASTQTGSGNTIYF.